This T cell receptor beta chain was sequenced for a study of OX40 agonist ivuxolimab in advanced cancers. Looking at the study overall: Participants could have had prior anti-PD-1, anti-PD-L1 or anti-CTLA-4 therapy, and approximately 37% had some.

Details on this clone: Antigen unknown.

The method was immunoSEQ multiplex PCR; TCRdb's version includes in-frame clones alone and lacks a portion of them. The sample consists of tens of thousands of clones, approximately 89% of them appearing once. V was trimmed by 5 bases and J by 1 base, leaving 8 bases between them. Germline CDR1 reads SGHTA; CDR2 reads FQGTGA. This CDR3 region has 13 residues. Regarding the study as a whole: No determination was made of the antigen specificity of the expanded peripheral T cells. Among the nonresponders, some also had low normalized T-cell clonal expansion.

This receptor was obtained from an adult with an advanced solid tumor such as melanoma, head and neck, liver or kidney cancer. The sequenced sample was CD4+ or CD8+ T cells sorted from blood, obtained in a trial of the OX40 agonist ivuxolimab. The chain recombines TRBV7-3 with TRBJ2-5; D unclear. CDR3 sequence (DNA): TGTGCCAGCAGCCCTCTTCGCCAAGAGACCCAGTACTTC. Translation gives CASSPLRQETQYF.